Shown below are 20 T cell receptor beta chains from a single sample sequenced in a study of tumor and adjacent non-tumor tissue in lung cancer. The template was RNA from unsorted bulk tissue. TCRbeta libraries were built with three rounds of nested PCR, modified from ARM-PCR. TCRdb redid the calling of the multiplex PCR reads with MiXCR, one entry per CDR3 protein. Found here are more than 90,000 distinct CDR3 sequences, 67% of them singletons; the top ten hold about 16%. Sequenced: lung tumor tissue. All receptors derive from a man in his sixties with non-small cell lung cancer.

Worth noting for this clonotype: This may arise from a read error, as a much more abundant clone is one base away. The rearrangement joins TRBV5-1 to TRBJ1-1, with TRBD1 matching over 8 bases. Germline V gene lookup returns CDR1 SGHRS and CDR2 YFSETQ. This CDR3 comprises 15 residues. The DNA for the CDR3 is TGCACCAGCAGCTCCGGACAGGGAATGAACACTGAAGCTTTCTTT. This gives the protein CTSSSGQGMNTEAFF.

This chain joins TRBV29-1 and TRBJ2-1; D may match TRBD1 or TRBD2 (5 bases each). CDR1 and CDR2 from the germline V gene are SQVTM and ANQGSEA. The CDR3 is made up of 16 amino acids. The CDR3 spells CNPLRWGPRGYNEQFF. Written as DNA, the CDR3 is TGCAACCCCTTACGTTGGGGCCCTCGGGGATACAATGAGCAGTTCTTC.

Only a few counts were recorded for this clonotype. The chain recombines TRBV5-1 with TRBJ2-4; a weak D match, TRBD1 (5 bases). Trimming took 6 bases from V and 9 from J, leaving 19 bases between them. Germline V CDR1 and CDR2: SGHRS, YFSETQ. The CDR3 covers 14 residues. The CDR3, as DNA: TGCGCCAGCACACCTACCATTCGAACAGGCATTCAGTACTTC. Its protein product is CASTPTIRTGIQYF.

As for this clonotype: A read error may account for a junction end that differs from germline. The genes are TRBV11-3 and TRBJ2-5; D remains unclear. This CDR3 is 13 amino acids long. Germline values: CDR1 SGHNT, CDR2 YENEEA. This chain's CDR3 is CTSSLGFSKTQYF. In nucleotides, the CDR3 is TGTACCAGCAGCTTAGGTTTTTCAAAAACCCAGTACTTC. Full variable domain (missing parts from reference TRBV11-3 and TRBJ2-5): EAGVVQSPRYKIIEKKQPVAFWCNPISGHNTLYWYLQNLGQGPELLIRYENEEAVDDSQLPKDRFSAERLKGVDSTLKIQPAELGDSAVYLCTSSLGFSKTQYFGPGTRLLVL.

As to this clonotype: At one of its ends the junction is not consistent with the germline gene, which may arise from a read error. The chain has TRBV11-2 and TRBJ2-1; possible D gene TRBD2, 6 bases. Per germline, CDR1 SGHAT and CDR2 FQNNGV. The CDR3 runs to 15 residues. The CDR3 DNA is TGTGCCAGCAGTCCTCACCGGGGGATGAGGGATGAGGAGTTCTTC. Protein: CASSPHRGMRDEEFF.

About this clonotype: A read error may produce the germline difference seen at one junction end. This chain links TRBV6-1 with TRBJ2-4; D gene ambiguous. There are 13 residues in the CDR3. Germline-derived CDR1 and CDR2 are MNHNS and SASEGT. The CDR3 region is CTSTRVAKNIQYF. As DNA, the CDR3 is TGTACCAGTACCCGGGTAGCCAAAAACATTCAGTACTTC.

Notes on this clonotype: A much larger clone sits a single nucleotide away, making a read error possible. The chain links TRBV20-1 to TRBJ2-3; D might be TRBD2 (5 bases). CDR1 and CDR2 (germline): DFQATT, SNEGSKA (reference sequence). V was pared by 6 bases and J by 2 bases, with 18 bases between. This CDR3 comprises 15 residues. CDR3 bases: TGCAGTGCAAGCACTAGAGCCGTGGACACAGATACGCAGTATTTT. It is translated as CSASTRAVDTDTQYF.

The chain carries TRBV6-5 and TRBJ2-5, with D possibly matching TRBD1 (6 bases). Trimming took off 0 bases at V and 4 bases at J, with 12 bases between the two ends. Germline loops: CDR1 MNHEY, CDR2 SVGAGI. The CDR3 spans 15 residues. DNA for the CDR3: TGTGCCAGCAGTTACTCTAAGGGGGTGGGAGAGACCCAGTACTTC. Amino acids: CASSYSKGVGETQYF.

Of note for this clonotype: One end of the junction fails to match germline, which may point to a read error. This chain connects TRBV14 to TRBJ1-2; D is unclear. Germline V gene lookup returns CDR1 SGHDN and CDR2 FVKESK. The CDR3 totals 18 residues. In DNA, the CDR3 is TGTGTCAGCAGCCAAGATAATCATTGTCAGGTAGCTAACTATGGCTACACCTTC. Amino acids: CVSSQDNHCQVANYGYTF.

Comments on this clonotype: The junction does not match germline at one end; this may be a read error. The CDR3 spells CASRIDSEASF. As DNA, the CDR3 is TGTGCCAGCAGAATCGACAGTGAAGCTTCCTTT. This chain connects TRBV7-9 to TRBJ1-1; D might be TRBD1 (5 bases). This CDR3 contains 11 residues. Germline assignment: CDR1 SEHNR and CDR2 FQNEAQ (reference sequence).

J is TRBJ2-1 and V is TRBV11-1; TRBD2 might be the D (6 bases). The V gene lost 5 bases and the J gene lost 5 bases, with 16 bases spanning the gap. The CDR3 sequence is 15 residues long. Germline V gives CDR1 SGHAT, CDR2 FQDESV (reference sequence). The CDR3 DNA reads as TGTGCCAGCAGCCGGACGGGAGCTTCCCACAATGAGCAGTTCTTC. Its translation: CASSRTGASHNEQFF.

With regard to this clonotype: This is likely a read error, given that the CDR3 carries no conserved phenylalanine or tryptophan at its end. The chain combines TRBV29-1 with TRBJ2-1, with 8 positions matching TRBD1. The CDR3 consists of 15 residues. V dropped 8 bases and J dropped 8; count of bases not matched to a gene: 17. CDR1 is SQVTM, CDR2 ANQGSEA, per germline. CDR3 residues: CSTNPMTGAHDEQFL. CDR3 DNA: TGCAGCACCAACCCGATGACAGGGGCGCACGATGAGCAGTTCCTC.

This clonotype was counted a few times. CDR3 DNA sequence: TGCAGTGCTAGAGAGCCCTCGGGGGCCCAGTACTTC. Encoded protein: CSAREPSGAQYF. The chain uses TRBV20-1 and TRBJ2-5, with D possibly matching TRBD2 (6 bases). V was pared by 0 bases and J by 9 bases, with 11 bases between. The CDR3 is 12 amino acids. From germline, CDR1 is DFQATT and CDR2 SNEGSKA (reference sequence).

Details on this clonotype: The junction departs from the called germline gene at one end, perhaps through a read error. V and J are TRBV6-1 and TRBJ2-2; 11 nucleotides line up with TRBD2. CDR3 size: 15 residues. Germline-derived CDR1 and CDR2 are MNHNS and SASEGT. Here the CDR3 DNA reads TGTGCCAGCAATGGTAGCGGGAGGGCAACCGGGGGGCTGTTTTTT. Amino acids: CASNGSGRATGGLFF.

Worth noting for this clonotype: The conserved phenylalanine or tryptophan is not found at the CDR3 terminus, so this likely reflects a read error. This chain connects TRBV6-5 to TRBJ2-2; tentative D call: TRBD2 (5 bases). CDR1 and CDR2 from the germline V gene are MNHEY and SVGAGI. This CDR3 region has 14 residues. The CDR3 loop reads CASSTPPNTGKLFS. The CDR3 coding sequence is TGTGCCAGCAGTACCCCCCCGAACACCGGGAAGCTGTTTTCT.

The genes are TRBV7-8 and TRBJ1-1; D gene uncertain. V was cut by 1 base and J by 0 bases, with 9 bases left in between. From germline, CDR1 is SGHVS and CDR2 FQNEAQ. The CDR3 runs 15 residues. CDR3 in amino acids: CASSLDEAVNTEAFF. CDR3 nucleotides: TGTGCCAGCAGCTTAGATGAGGCAGTGAACACTGAAGCTTTCTTT.

CDR3 sequence (DNA): TGTGCCAGCAGCCCCCTTCGAGGACCGAACACCGGGGAGCTGTTTTTT. Translated, it gives CASSPLRGPNTGELFF. The chain has TRBV7-8 and TRBJ2-2; D is uncertain. The CDR3 is made up of 16 amino acids. Germline CDR1 SGHVS, CDR2 FQNEAQ. V was clipped by 5 bases and J by 0 bases, with 13 bases between them.

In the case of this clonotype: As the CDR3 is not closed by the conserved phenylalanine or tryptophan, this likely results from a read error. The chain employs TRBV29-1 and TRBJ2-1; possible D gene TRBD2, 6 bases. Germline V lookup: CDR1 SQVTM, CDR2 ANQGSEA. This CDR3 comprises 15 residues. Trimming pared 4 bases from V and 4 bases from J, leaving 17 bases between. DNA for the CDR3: TGCAGCGTTGGGGCATCTAGCGTGGATTACAATGAGCAGTTCTTA. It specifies CSVGASSVDYNEQFL.

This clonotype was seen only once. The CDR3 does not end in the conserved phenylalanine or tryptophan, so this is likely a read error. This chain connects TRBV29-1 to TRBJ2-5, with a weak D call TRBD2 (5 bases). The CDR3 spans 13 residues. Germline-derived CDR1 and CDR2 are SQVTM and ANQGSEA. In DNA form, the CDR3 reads TGTAGCGTTCGGATAGGGTACCAAGAGACCCAGTACTCC. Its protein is CSVRIGYQETQYS.

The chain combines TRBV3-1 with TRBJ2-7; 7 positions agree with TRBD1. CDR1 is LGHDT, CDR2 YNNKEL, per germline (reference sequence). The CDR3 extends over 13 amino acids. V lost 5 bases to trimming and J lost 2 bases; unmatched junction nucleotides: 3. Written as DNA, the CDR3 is TGTGCCAGCAGCGACAGGGCTGCCTACGAGCAGTACTTC. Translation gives CASSDRAAYEQYF.